The 18 T cell receptor beta chains listed next were all sequenced from one sample in a study of technical replicates of blood from several donors. TCRdb's copy holds only in-frame clones and misses some; the assay was immunoSEQ multiplex PCR. The sample consists of tens of thousands of clones, 90% to 95% of them appearing once. What was sequenced was T cells isolated from PBMCs. The receptors were gathered from a human donor in good health.

The chain links TRBV11-3 to TRBJ2-2; possible D gene TRBD2, 6 bases. Germline CDR1 and CDR2: SGHNT and YENEEA. This CDR3 is 18 amino acids long. Trimming took off 2 bases at V and 1 base at J, with 17 bases between the two ends. The CDR3 region is CASSLYPLWRENTGELFF. As DNA, the CDR3 is TGTGCCAGCAGCTTATACCCCCTTTGGCGGGAGAACACCGGGGAGCTGTTTTTT.

The genes are TRBV19 and TRBJ2-7; 8 bases map to TRBD1. Germline values: CDR1 LNHDA, CDR2 SQIVND (reference sequence). V shed 4 bases, J shed 3 bases, and the junction held 17 bases outside the gene matches. The length of the CDR3 is 18 residues. Here the CDR3 DNA reads TGTGCCAGTAGTAGCGGAGGGTGGTCGGGACAGGTAGGCTACGAGCAGTACTTC. It translates to CASSSGGWSGQVGYEQYF.

V usage is TRBV30 and J usage is TRBJ2-7; the D gene is possibly TRBD1 (6 bases). Trimming shortened V by 4 bases and J by 1 base, and 11 bases separated the two germline ends. The germline gives CDR1 GTSNPN, CDR2 SVGIG (reference sequence). The CDR3 is 13 residues long. This CDR3 reads CAWIAGASYEQYF. CDR3 nucleotides: TGTGCCTGGATCGCAGGGGCTTCCTACGAGCAGTACTTC.

This clone showed up just once. V is TRBV9 and J is TRBJ2-1; 10 nucleotides align to TRBD2. The trim removed 4 bases at V and 0 bases at J, leaving 7 bases unmatched. This CDR3 contains 17 residues. Germline lookup yields CDR1 SGDLS and CDR2 YYNGEE. The CDR3 protein is CASSPRTSGTSYNEQFF. DNA of the CDR3: TGTGCCAGCAGCCCCCGAACTAGCGGGACCTCCTACAATGAGCAGTTCTTC.

The rearrangement links TRBV9 to TRBJ2-2, with TRBD2 matching 9 bases. The CDR3 has 18 residues. Germline CDR1 SGDLS, CDR2 YYNGEE. J was trimmed by 2 bases and V by 1 base; bases with no gene match: 9. CDR3 sequence reads: CASSVKKLAGLNTGELFF. CDR3 DNA sequence: TGTGCCAGCAGCGTAAAGAAGCTAGCGGGACTCAACACCGGGGAGCTGTTTTTT.

The CDR3 DNA reads as TGTGCCAGCAGCTCACAGGGTGATGGAGGGCAGTACTTC. This encodes CASSSQGDGGQYF. The V call is TRBV7-9, the J call TRBJ2-7, with D possibly matching TRBD1 (6 bases). CDR3 length: 13 residues. V lost 4 bases and J 9 bases, leaving 16 bases between the germline ends. CDR1 is SEHNR and CDR2 is FQNEAQ in the germline V gene (reference sequence).

The chain combines TRBV28 with TRBJ1-5, with D perhaps TRBD1 (5 bases). Germline V gene sequence: CDR1 MDHEN, CDR2 SYDVKM. The CDR3 has 20 amino acids. Trimming shortened V by 6 bases and J by 1 base, and 28 bases separated the two germline ends. CDR3 sequence reads: CASSVLRESFFIGSNQPQHF. The CDR3 region has the DNA TGTGCCAGCAGCGTCCTCAGGGAATCGTTCTTTATAGGGAGCAATCAGCCCCAGCATTTT.

This clone was recorded once. The chain has TRBV9 and TRBJ2-5, with no clear D. Trimming took 0 bases from V and 2 from J, leaving 8 bases between them. CDR1 SGDLS and CDR2 YYNGEE come from the germline V gene. This CDR3 has 14 amino acids. Here the CDR3 DNA reads TGTGCCAGCAGCGTAGAGTCTCGGCAAGAGACCCAGTACTTC. This gives the protein CASSVESRQETQYF.

The J gene is TRBJ2-3, the V gene TRBV10-3; 10 bases fit TRBD2. The CDR3 is 16 amino acids. CDR1 is ENHRY, CDR2 SYGVKD, per germline. The junction had 5 bases not matched to a gene; V was cut back by 4 bases and J by 1 base. The CDR3 reads CAISGTGTSGTDTQYF. The CDR3 nucleotides are TGTGCCATCAGTGGAACCGGGACTAGCGGCACAGATACGCAGTATTTT.

The chain is built from TRBV5-1 and TRBJ2-7; 14 bases are shared with TRBD2. CDR1 SGHRS and CDR2 YFSETQ come from the germline V gene. CDR3 length: 16 amino acids. V lost 0 bases and J lost 3; bases outside the gene matches: 2. The CDR3: CASSLAGLAGGYEQYF. The CDR3 bases are TGCGCCAGCAGCTTGGCAGGACTAGCGGGGGGCTACGAGCAGTACTTC. Using reference TRBV5-1 and TRBJ2-7 for the parts outside the CDR3, the full variable domain is KAGVTQTPRYLIKTRGQQVTLSCSPISGHRSVSWYQQTPGQGLQFLFEYFSETQRNKGNFPGRFSGRQFSNSRSEMNVSTLELGDSALYLCASSLAGLAGGYEQYFGPGTRLTVT.

The chain has TRBV28 and TRBJ1-1; maybe TRBD1 (5 bases). With 6 bases removed from V and 2 bases from J, the gap between germline ends came to 13 bases. Germline-derived CDR1 and CDR2 are MDHEN and SYDVKM. The CDR3 totals 14 residues. The CDR3 DNA is TGTGCCAGCAGCCACTCGACAGATAACACTGAAGCTTTCTTT. The encoded protein is CASSHSTDNTEAFF.

This chain uses TRBV5-1 with TRBJ2-3; 7 bases fit TRBD1. The germline gives CDR1 SGHRS, CDR2 YFSETQ. Trimming took 7 bases from V and 4 from J; bases not matched to a gene: 15. The CDR3 totals 16 residues. The CDR3 DNA reads as TGCGCCAGCTCCAAACCGACAGGGATTTATGCAGATACGCAGTATTTT. Translated: CASSKPTGIYADTQYF.

CDR3 in DNA: TGTGCCAGTAGTGGCCCGGGACAGGTTAACTATGGCTACACCTTC. Protein product: CASSGPGQVNYGYTF. The chain recombines TRBV19 with TRBJ1-2; 8 bases fit TRBD1. This CDR3 region has 15 residues. The junction had 6 bases not matched to a gene; V was cut back by 5 bases and J by 1 base. Germline V gene data show CDR1 as LNHDA and CDR2 as SQIVND (reference sequence).

This sequence joins TRBV29-1 and TRBJ2-3; TRBD1 might be the D (5 bases). The CDR3 length is 13 residues. V gave up 4 bases and J gave up 5 bases, with 13 bases separating them. Germline-derived CDR1 and CDR2 are SQVTM and ANQGSEA. In DNA, the CDR3 is TGCAGCGTTGTAATAGGGGTGATAGATACGCAGTATTTT. Protein: CSVVIGVIDTQYF.

This chain joins TRBV19 and TRBJ2-2, with 11 nucleotides matching TRBD1. V lost 7 bases, J lost 7 bases, and 14 bases stayed unmatched. This CDR3 comprises 17 residues. CDR1 is LNHDA and CDR2 is SQIVND in the germline V gene (reference sequence). CDR3 region: CASTPYLDRGQIGELFF. DNA of the CDR3: TGTGCCAGTACGCCCTATTTGGACAGGGGGCAGATCGGGGAGCTGTTTTTT.

This chain links TRBV7-9 with TRBJ1-2; TRBD1 matches at 7 bases. V lost 8 bases, J lost 8 bases, and 14 bases stayed unmatched. The germline gives CDR1 SEHNR, CDR2 FQNEAQ (reference sequence). This CDR3 is 14 amino acids long. This CDR3 is CASLPLGQVVGYTF. The CDR3 nucleotides are TGTGCCAGCCTCCCCCTAGGACAGGTCGTGGGCTACACCTTC.

This sequence joins TRBV6-1 and TRBJ2-2, with 8 bases lining up with TRBD1. V lost 0 bases to trimming and J lost 6 bases; unmatched junction nucleotides: 9. Germline CDR1 MNHNS, CDR2 SASEGT. CDR3 length: 17 amino acids. Here the CDR3 reads CASSEAVAGGDAGELFF. CDR3 nucleotides: TGTGCCAGCAGTGAAGCGGTGGCAGGGGGCGACGCCGGGGAGCTGTTTTTT.

The chain joins TRBV7-9 to TRBJ2-2; weak D call: TRBD1 (6 bases). Germline CDR1 SEHNR, CDR2 FQNEAQ (reference sequence). This CDR3 comprises 15 residues. V was cut by 4 bases and J by 3 bases, with 12 bases left in between. The CDR3 here is CASSSDSVYTGELFF. The DNA for the CDR3 is TGTGCCAGCAGCTCGGACAGCGTCTACACCGGGGAGCTGTTTTTT.